This entry concerns a single T cell receptor beta chain. Treatment reported: oral pan-JAK inhibitor, 5-10 mg twice daily. Germline-derived CDR1 and CDR2 are SGHDN and FVKESK. This CDR3 is 18 amino acids long. V was trimmed by 3 bases and J by 3 bases, leaving 24 bases between them. As the sequencing template, cDNA was produced by extracting RNA and reverse transcribing it. This table comes from immunoSEQ multiplex PCR, and its TCRdb copy is limited to in-frame clones, with some not included. The sample has around 200,000 clones; roughly 64% are singletons. This sample was included in a study of CD8+ T cells in alopecia areata. At the level of the study: Severity was scored as percentage of affected scalp area in treated patients.

The chain employs TRBV14 and TRBJ2-7, with D perhaps given as TRBD1 or TRBD2 (5 bases each). The sample consisted of CD8+ T cells sorted from blood, taken at week 24, from a patient treated with tofacitinib. The receptor was isolated from a human donor with alopecia areata. The CDR3 bases are TGTGCCAGCAGCCATGGTTTTGTGGGACCGCAGTCTCACTACGAGCAGTACTTC. Protein product: CASSHGFVGPQSHYEQYF.